These T cell receptor beta chains were read from a single sample in a study of CD8 T cells in ankylosing spondylitis. TCRdb reprocessed the 5' RACE reads via MiXCR and lists one record per CDR3 protein. This table has a few hundred thousand distinct CDR3 sequences, 10% to 15% appearing once. Sequenced sample: blood, either unsorted or a sorted T cell fraction (not recorded which). These receptors were obtained from a male donor with ankylosing spondylitis. Each CDR3 is given with its conserved first and last residue. The D gene is left open where the match is weak. Clone size is given for some rows only: seen once, a few or many times, or a class if the clone is expanded.

V	D	J	size	CDR3	DNA
TRBV4-1	NA	TRBJ2-7	many	CASSQDLSGLTYEQYF	TGCGCCAGCAGCCAAGATCTGAGCGGGCTGACCTACGAGCAGTACTTC
TRBV19	NA	TRBJ1-5	NA	CASSQQGRNQPQHF	TGTGCCAGTAGTCAACAGGGACGCAATCAGCCCCAGCATTTT
TRBV19	NA	TRBJ1-2	few	CASSMGEGYTF	TGTGCCAGTAGTATGGGTGAAGGCTACACCTTC
TRBV3-1	NA	TRBJ1-1	NA	CASSQDRVSEAFF	TGTGCCAGCAGCCAGGACCGGGTCAGTGAAGCTTTCTTT
TRBV7-9	NA	TRBJ1-4	NA	CASSSTEDEKLFF	TGTGCCAGCAGCTCGACAGAGGACGAAAAACTGTTTTTT
TRBV19	TRBD1	TRBJ1-2	NA	CASWDRVITTNYGYTF	TGTGCCAGCTGGGACAGGGTGATAACAACTAACTATGGCTACACCTTC
TRBV21-1	NA	TRBJ2-1	NA	CASSMGHGEQFF	TGTGCCAGCAGCATGGGGCACGGTGAGCAGTTCTTC
TRBV5-1	TRBD1	TRBJ1-2	many	CASRDRPIYGYTF	TGCGCCAGCCGGGACAGGCCGATCTATGGCTACACCTTC
TRBV12-3/TRBV12-4	NA	TRBJ1-2	NA	CASNKGGVSYGYTF	TGTGCCAGCAACAAGGGGGGCGTTAGCTATGGCTACACCTTC
TRBV2	NA	TRBJ1-2	NA	CASSTRNNRNGYTF	TGTGCCAGCAGCACTAGAAACAATAGGAATGGCTACACCTTC
TRBV4-2	NA	TRBJ1-5	NA	CASSRIGDPNQPQHF	TGTGCCAGCAGCCGGATCGGTGACCCAAATCAGCCCCAGCATTTT
TRBV29-1	TRBD2	TRBJ2-2	NA	CSVGTSGRGELFF	TGCAGCGTTGGAACTAGCGGGAGGGGGGAGCTGTTTTTT
TRBV12-3/TRBV12-4	NA	TRBJ2-3	few	CASSFSPSTDTQYF	TGTGCCAGCAGTTTTTCGCCGAGCACAGATACGCAGTATTTT
TRBV19	TRBD2	TRBJ2-2	NA	CASTRTSANTGELFF	TGTGCCAGCACCCGGACTAGCGCGAACACCGGGGAGCTGTTTTTT
TRBV12-3/TRBV12-4	NA	TRBJ2-5	few	CASSLSWASGTQYF	TGTGCCAGCAGTTTAAGCTGGGCATCGGGGACCCAGTACTTC
TRBV4-1	NA	TRBJ1-5	NA	CASSQALRTDSNQPQHF	TGCGCCAGCAGCCAAGCTCTAAGGACAGATAGCAATCAGCCCCAGCATTTT
TRBV5-5	TRBD2	TRBJ2-3	many	CASSTGTSVFTDTQYF	TGTGCCAGCAGCACCGGGACTAGCGTATTCACAGATACGCAGTATTTT
TRBV5-6	TRBD2	TRBJ2-3	NA	CASSRGLAGSQWQYF	TGTGCCAGCAGCCGCGGACTAGCGGGATCCCAGTGGCAGTATTTT
TRBV4-1	TRBD2	TRBJ2-2	many	CASSQKTGGGGIAGELFF	TGCGCCAGCAGCCAAAAGACGGGCGGGGGGGGCATTGCCGGGGAGCTGTTTTTT
TRBV6-1	NA	TRBJ1-2	NA	CASSRREIESGYTF	TGTGCCAGCAGTCGCCGGGAAATAGAGAGTGGCTACACCTTC
TRBV5-1	TRBD1	TRBJ1-1	many	CASSLGTGAEAFF	TGCGCCAGCAGCTTGGGGACAGGGGCCGAAGCTTTCTTT
TRBV7-9	NA	TRBJ1-4	few	CASSLSYGTATEKLFF	TGTGCCAGCAGCTTATCTTACGGGACCGCGACAGAAAAACTGTTTTTT